This T cell receptor (beta chain) was sequenced for a study of shared T cell receptors in the human thymus. This clone was recorded a few times. Produced via immunoSEQ multiplex PCR; TCRdb's table is partial and in-frame only. This table holds hundreds of thousands of clones, 80% to 90% found once. A further study also used this sample, focusing on human thymus T cells. Turning to that study: Obtained as resections during corrective heart surgery, the thymus tissue was then studied.

The sequenced sample consisted of thymocytes. The TCR was taken from a girl in the first two years of life with a congenital heart defect.

CDR3 nucleotides: TGTGCTAGTGGTCCCTCTCCCGGGGCGAACACCGGGGAGCTGTTTTTT. Protein product: CASGPSPGANTGELFF. The chain recombines TRBV12-5 with TRBJ2-2; TRBD2 is a possible D gene (5 bases). Trimming pared 5 bases from V and 0 bases from J, leaving 13 bases between. Germline CDR1 is LGHNT and CDR2 is FRNRAP. CDR3 length: 16 residues. The complete variable domain, with remaining parts taken from reference TRBV12-5 and TRBJ2-2, reads DARVTQTPRHKVTEMGQEVTMRCQPILGHNTVFWYRQTMMQGLELLAYFRNRAPLDDSGMPKDRFSAEMPDATLATLKIQPSEPRDSAVYFCASGPSPGANTGELFFGEGSRLTVL.